The 5 T cell receptor beta chains in this list originate from one sample, sequenced in a study of CD8+ T cells in alopecia areata (dated by TCRdb to the late 2010s). Library method: the immunoSEQ multiplex PCR assay. RNA was extracted from all samples and reverse transcribed into cDNA, which served as template for TCR sequencing. Entries here come from immuneACCESS through TCRdb and include only in-frame sequences with V and J called. Some clones fail to appear in such tables; in the studies checked, an unresolved V gene covers under half of the shortfall, and the cause of the remainder is unknown. The sample data list approximately 100,000 clones, and 55% of these were observed just once. The top ten hold more than 8% of the sample. Source material: CD4+ T cells sorted from blood. The receptors were sampled from a human donor in good health.

This clone showed up just a few times. The chain recombines TRBV7-2 with TRBJ1-5; 9 nucleotides match TRBD1. With V trimmed by 1 base and J by 6 bases, 4 bases remained unmatched. CDR3 length: 15 amino acids. Germline-derived CDR1 and CDR2 are SGHTA and FQGNSA. The DNA for the CDR3 is TGTGCCAGCAGCTTAGGGACAGGGGTCCCTCAGCCCCAGCATTTT. Encoded protein: CASSLGTGVPQPQHF.

This clone occurred a few times. This rearrangement joins TRBV30 to TRBJ1-3; D unresolved. Germline V gene sequence: CDR1 GTSNPN, CDR2 SVGIG (reference sequence). The CDR3 is made up of 14 amino acids. The V and J ends lost 0 bases and 3 bases respectively, with 9 bases between them. Written as DNA, the CDR3 is TGTGCCTGGAGTGTTGGGGAGAATGGAAACACCATATATTTT. This sequence encodes CAWSVGENGNTIYF.

The chain combines TRBV4-2 with TRBJ1-5, with TRBD1 matching 9 bases. In germline, CDR1 is LGHNA, CDR2 YNFKEQ. V shed 1 base and J 1 base; nucleotides not matched to a gene: 11. CDR3 length: 19 residues. CDR3 DNA: TGTGCCAGCAGCCAAGTGCGTGGGACAGGGTCTCTAAGCAATCAGCCCCAGCATTTT. As protein: CASSQVRGTGSLSNQPQHF.

The chain has TRBV5-1 and TRBJ2-5; D may be TRBD2 (5 bases). V was cut by 4 bases and J by 2 bases, with 15 bases left in between. This CDR3 spans 15 amino acids. Germline V CDR1 and CDR2: SGHRS, YFSETQ. CDR3 DNA sequence: TGCGCCAGCAGCGGCCTAACTAGGGAACAAGAGACCCAGTACTTC. Protein sequence: CASSGLTREQETQYF.

This clone has only a few counts. The chain uses TRBV5-6 and TRBJ1-1; 7 bases agree with TRBD1. V was clipped by 4 bases and J by 4 bases; unmatched bases: 13. Germline V CDR1 and CDR2: SGHDT, YYEEEE. This CDR3 contains 16 residues. This chain's CDR3 is CASSPDLGRGPTEAFF. The CDR3 DNA reads TGTGCCAGCAGCCCGGACTTGGGGAGGGGGCCCACTGAAGCTTTCTTT.